This T cell receptor (beta chain) was sequenced during a study of blood T cell repertoires in COVID-19. The CDR3 extends over 14 amino acids. V was cut by 1 base and J by 2 bases, with 7 bases left in between. Germline V lookup: CDR1 LGHNA, CDR2 YNFKEQ. TCRdb's table, derived via immunoSEQ multiplex PCR, lists solely in-frame clones and lacks some. The sample includes 85,000 to 100,000 clones, less than 95% seen only once; the top ten take 1.5% to 2%. This TCR derives from a man between 60 and 75 years old with acute or convalescent COVID-19. The sample taken for sequencing was peripheral blood. The chain uses TRBV4-2 and TRBJ2-3, with no clear D. As DNA, the CDR3 is TGTGCCAGCAGCCAAGCTGGCCTCACAGATACGCAGTATTTT. Encoded protein: CASSQAGLTDTQYF.